Included here is one TCR beta chain sequence, with context. Its specificity is not known. This entry comes from a study of cytomegalovirus exposure and HLA in healthy donors. A multiplex PCR was run with 60 Vbeta primers and 13 Jbeta primers. Authors' data handling: Around 10 million of the approximately 80 million unique TCR beta chains counted in a later analysis were shared. The repertoire was sequenced with immunoSEQ multiplex PCR; TCRdb's copy has only in-frame clones and lacks some. The V and J calls and clone size come from that table; D and trimming were worked out from the DNA. The data hold some 79,000 clones, with roughly 64% observed a single time. Study findings and constraints: Upon later analysis, HLA-associated TCR beta chains proved more clonally expanded than other, equally common chains.

Sequenced material: PBMCs. This sequence was found in a woman aged 40 to 50 in good health and CMV-seropositive.

This CDR3 reads CASSRDRAVYEQYF. The CDR3 DNA reads as TGTGCCAGCTCACGGGACAGGGCCGTCTACGAGCAGTACTTC. The chain combines TRBV18 with TRBJ2-7, with 9 bases that match TRBD1. Germline V gene data show CDR1 as KGHSH and CDR2 as LQKENI. Trimming cost V 4 bases and J 3 bases; bases outside gene matches: 4. This CDR3 is 14 amino acids long.